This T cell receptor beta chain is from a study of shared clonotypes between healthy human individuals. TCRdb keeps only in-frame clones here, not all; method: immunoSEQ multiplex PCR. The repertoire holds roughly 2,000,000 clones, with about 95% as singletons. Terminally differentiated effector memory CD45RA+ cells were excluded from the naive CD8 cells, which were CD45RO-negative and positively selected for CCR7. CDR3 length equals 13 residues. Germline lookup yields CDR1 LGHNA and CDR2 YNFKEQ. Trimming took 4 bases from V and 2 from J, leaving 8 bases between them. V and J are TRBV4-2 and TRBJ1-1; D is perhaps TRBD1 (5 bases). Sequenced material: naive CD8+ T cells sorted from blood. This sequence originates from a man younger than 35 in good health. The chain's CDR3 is CASSPQGNTEAFF. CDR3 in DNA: TGTGCCAGCAGCCCCCAGGGTAACACTGAAGCTTTCTTT.